The clone carrying this T cell receptor beta chain was recorded only once. This sample is drawn from a study of T cell changes during pregnancy in multiple sclerosis. This CDR3 contains 16 residues. In germline, CDR1 is MNHEY, CDR2 SMNVEV (reference sequence). V was clipped by 4 bases and J by 5 bases, with 21 bases between them. Profiling relied on immunoSEQ multiplex PCR, and the TCRdb table lists in-frame clones only, not all of them. In the table there are 75,000 to 90,000 clones, 91% of which are singletons. The gene calls are TRBV27 and TRBJ2-7, with TRBD1 as a possible D gene (6 bases). The receptor was derived from a female donor in good health, serving as a control in a pregnancy study. Some clones in this sample may be carry-over from other donors' samples. Sequencing was performed on PBMCs, taken in the first trimester of pregnancy. Written as DNA, the CDR3 is TGTGCCAGCAGTTCGGTCAACACAGGGCTGAGGAACGAGCAGTACTTC. Its protein product is CASSSVNTGLRNEQYF.